This T cell receptor beta chain was documented in a study of human T cells and chemical hapten exposure. Overall study results and limits: TCRs exceeding a frequency of 1 in 1000 stayed unchanged under DPC sensitization.

Details on this clonotype: Its cognate antigen is unknown.

Time point meaning: patch test 1, 2 weeks after DPC sensitization. Treatment given: therapeutic diphenylcyclopropenone sensitization with weekly scalp DPC. Donors, patients with alopecia ranging from 18 to 70 years old and judged suitable for DPC, provided samples. V lost 4 bases and J 6 bases, leaving 9 bases between the germline ends. The CDR3 is 11 amino acids. The V gene's germline CDR1 is SQVTM and CDR2 ANQGSEA. TCRdb itself ran the RACE reads through MiXCR, one entry per CDR3 protein. Of about 120,000 distinct CDR3 sequences in the sample, around 10% were seen once. This TCR was sampled from a woman aged 45-65 years with alopecia areata. Some clones in this sample may be carry-over from other donors' samples. V and J are TRBV29-1 and TRBJ1-1; unclear D gene. Sequences were derived from whole blood, sampled in connection with sensitization to the hapten diphenylcyclopropenone (DPC). CDR3 sequence: CSVVGVSEAFF. DNA of the CDR3: TGCAGCGTTGTGGGAGTATCTGAAGCTTTCTTT. Based on the CDR3 plus reference TRBV29-1 and TRBJ1-1, the full variable domain is SAVISQKPSRDICQRGTSLTIQCQVDSQVTMMFWYRQQPGQSLTLIATANQGSEATYESGFVIDKFPISRPNLTFSTLTVSNMSPEDSSIYLCSVVGVSEAFFGQGTRLTVV.